This record concerns one T cell receptor beta chain sequence. Antigen specificity is unknown. The source of the sample is a study of shared clonotypes between healthy human individuals. Points from the study as a whole: Several donors had 5% to 6.5% of their naive CD4 clonotypes in common.

Naive CD8 cells lacked CD45RO, underwent positive selection for CCR7 and left out terminally differentiated effector memory CD45RA+ cells. Germline V gene data show CDR1 as SNHLY and CDR2 as FYNNEI. The CDR3 consists of 16 residues. Between the trimmed V and J ends, which lost 8 bases and 0 bases, there was a span of 14 bases. Data came from immunoSEQ multiplex PCR; TCRdb stores just in-frame clones and leaves some out. Here the sample spans around 1.9 million clones, roughly 93% being singletons. This sequence originates from a man aged 18 to 35 in good health. Some clones in this sample may be carry-over from other donors' samples. The sequenced sample was naive CD8+ T cells from PBMCs. The genes are TRBV2 and TRBJ2-6; possible D gene TRBD2, 5 bases. The CDR3 here is CASDGGLSSGANVLTF. Here the CDR3 DNA reads TGTGCCAGCGATGGCGGGTTGAGCTCTGGGGCCAACGTCCTGACTTTC.